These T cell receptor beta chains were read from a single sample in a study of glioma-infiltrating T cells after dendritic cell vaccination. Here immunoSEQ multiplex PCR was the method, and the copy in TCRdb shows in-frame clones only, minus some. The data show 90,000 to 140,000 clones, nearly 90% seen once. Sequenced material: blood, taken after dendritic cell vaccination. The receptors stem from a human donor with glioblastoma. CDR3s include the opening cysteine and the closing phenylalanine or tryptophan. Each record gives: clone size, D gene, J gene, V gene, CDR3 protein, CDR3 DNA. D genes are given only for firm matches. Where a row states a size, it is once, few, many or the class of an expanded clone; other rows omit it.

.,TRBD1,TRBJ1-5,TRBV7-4,CASSHYGLTGGGNQPQHF,TGTGCCAGCAGCCATTACGGCCTAACAGGGGGCGGCAATCAGCCCCAGCATTTT
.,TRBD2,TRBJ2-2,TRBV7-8,CASSPTWGGKNTGELFF,TGTGCCAGCAGCCCGACGTGGGGGGGGAAAAACACCGGGGAGCTGTTTTTT
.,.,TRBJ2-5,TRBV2,CASSLRRTAMGETQYF,TGTGCCAGCAGTCTACGGAGGACAGCGATGGGAGAGACCCAGTACTTC
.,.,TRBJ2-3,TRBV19,CASTTGGKRTDTQYF,TGTGCCAGTACCACCGGCGGGAAACGCACAGATACGCAGTATTTT
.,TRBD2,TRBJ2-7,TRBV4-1,CASSQGLGSSLAGVSYEQYF,TGCGCCAGCAGCCAAGGTCTGGGGTCGTCGCTAGCGGGAGTTTCATACGAGCAGTACTTC
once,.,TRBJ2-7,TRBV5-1,CASSLERNAYEQYF,TGCGCCAGCAGCTTGGAGCGCAACGCCTACGAGCAGTACTTC
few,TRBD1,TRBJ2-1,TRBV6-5,CASRGDREKNEQFF,TGTGCCAGCAGGGGGGACAGGGAGAAGAATGAGCAGTTCTTC
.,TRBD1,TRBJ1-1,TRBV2,CASRLDREGFTEAFF,TGTGCCAGCAGACTGGACAGGGAAGGTTTCACTGAAGCTTTCTTT
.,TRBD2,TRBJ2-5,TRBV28,CASRSIRTLAQETQYF,TGTGCCAGCAGATCTATACGCACACTAGCGCAAGAGACCCAGTACTTC
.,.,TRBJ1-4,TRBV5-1,CASSLSGGLAEKLFF,TGCGCCAGCAGCTTGTCGGGGGGGCTTGCAGAAAAACTGTTTTTT
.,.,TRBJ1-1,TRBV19,CASSIGGRVQTMNTEAFF,TGTGCCAGTAGTATAGGGGGCAGAGTGCAAACCATGAACACTGAAGCTTTCTTT
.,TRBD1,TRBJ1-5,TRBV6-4,CASSADRGQPQHF,TGTGCCAGCAGCGCGGACAGGGGACAGCCCCAGCATTTT
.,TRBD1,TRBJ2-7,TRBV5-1,CASSSRQGSYEQYF,TGCGCCAGCAGCTCCCGACAGGGCAGCTACGAGCAGTACTTC
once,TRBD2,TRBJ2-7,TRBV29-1,CSVGTTSGGFYEQYF,TGCAGCGTTGGAACGACTAGCGGGGGTTTCTACGAGCAGTACTTC
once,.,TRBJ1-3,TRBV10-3,CAISASGKIGNTIYF,TGTGCCATCAGCGCCTCAGGGAAGATAGGAAACACCATATATTTT
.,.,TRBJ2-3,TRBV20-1,CSALLTDTQYF,TGCAGTGCACTGCTCACAGATACGCAGTATTTT
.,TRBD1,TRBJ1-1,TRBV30,CAWSLGQGTEAFF,TGTGCCTGGAGTTTAGGACAGGGGACTGAAGCTTTCTTT
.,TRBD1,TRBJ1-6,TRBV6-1,CASSEEDRSYNSPLHF,TGTGCCAGCAGTGAAGAGGACAGGTCATATAATTCACCCCTCCACTTT
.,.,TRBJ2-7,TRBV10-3,CAIGGGSSGYEQYF,TGTGCCATCGGAGGGGGCAGTTCGGGTTACGAGCAGTACTTC
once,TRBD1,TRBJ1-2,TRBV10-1,CASSEQGSYGYTF,TGCGCCAGCAGTGAACAGGGGTCATATGGCTACACCTTC
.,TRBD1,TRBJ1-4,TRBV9,CASSSATGVKEKLFF,TGTGCCAGCAGCTCAGCGACAGGGGTTAAAGAAAAACTGTTTTTT
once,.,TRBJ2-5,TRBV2,CASSVDRQETQYF,TGTGCCAGCAGCGTAGACAGACAAGAGACCCAGTACTTC
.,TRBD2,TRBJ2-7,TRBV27,CASSLRLAGGPNSYEQYF,TGTGCCAGCAGTTTAAGACTAGCGGGAGGGCCGAACTCCTACGAGCAGTACTTC
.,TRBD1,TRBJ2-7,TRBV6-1,CASSDTGTGVSLYF,TGTGCCAGCAGTGACACCGGGACAGGGGTTTCGCTGTACTTC
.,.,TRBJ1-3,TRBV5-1,CASSPQGGTGNTIYF,TGCGCCAGCAGCCCTCAGGGCGGGACTGGAAACACCATATATTTT
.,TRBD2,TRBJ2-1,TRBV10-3,CAISELAGNEQFF,TGTGCCATCAGTGAACTAGCGGGCAATGAGCAGTTCTTC
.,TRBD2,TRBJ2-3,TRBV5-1,CASSARLADTQYF,TGCGCCAGCAGCGCCCGACTAGCGGATACGCAGTATTTT
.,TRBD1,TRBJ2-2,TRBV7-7,CASSRDRANTGELFF,TGTGCTAGCAGCCGGGACAGAGCGAACACCGGGGAGCTGTTTTTT
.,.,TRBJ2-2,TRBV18,CASSPIGLPGPTIGELFF,TGTGCCAGCTCACCGATCGGTCTGCCAGGCCCAACGATCGGGGAGCTGTTTTTT
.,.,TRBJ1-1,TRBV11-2,CASSLTDESNTEAFF,TGTGCCAGCAGCTTGACAGACGAATCTAACACTGAAGCTTTCTTT
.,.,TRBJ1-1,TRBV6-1,CASREDSTMNTEAFF,TGTGCCAGCAGGGAGGACTCCACCATGAACACTGAAGCTTTCTTT
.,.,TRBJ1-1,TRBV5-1,CASSFQENTEAFF,TGCGCCAGCAGCTTTCAGGAGAACACTGAAGCTTTCTTT
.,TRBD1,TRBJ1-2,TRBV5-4,CASSPRDRVYYGYTF,TGTGCCAGCAGCCCCCGGGACAGGGTTTACTATGGCTACACCTTC
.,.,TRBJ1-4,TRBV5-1,CASSLGGGNEKLFF,TGCGCCAGCAGCTTGGGAGGGGGTAATGAAAAACTGTTTTTT
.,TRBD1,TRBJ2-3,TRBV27,CASSMGQGTDTQYF,TGTGCCAGCAGTATGGGACAGGGCACAGATACGCAGTATTTT
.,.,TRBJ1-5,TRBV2,CASRQSSSNQPQHF,TGTGCCAGCAGACAGTCCAGTAGCAATCAGCCCCAGCATTTT
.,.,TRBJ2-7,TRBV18,CASQLTVSHEQYF,TGTGCCAGCCAACTGACTGTTAGCCACGAGCAGTACTTC
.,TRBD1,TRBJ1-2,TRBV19,CASSIDQGDGYTF,TGTGCCAGTAGTATAGATCAGGGGGATGGCTACACCTTC
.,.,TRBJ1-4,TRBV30,CAWRGLSPSEKLFF,TGTGCCTGGAGGGGACTCTCCCCCAGTGAAAAACTGTTTTTT